This passage covers 17 T cell receptor beta chains from one sample sequenced in a study of blood T cells in healthy people across ages. The second PCR ran roughly 6 to 12 cycles with a sample-barcoded 5' primer and J-beta primers. TCRdb itself ran the 5' RACE reads through MiXCR, one entry per CDR3 protein. This sample has hundreds of thousands of distinct CDR3 sequences; over 40% occur once, and the top ten carry 13%. Source material: blood. The source of these receptors is a woman older than 75 in good health.

With regard to this clonotype: A clone one base away is much larger, so this may be a read error. The V gene is TRBV27, the J gene TRBJ2-1; D unresolved. Gene TRBJ2-7 matches the end of the DNA better, so the J call may be wrong. The CDR3 consists of 13 residues. The germline V gene has CDR1 MNHEY and CDR2 SMNVEV (reference sequence). This CDR3 reads CASSTTSYNEQYF. The CDR3 bases are TGTGCCAGCAGTACCACCTCCTACAATGAGCAGTACTTC.

This sequence joins TRBV6-5 and TRBJ1-2; no clear D. Trimming removed 2 bases at V and 6 bases at J, with 7 bases between. Per germline, CDR1 MNHEY and CDR2 SVGAGI. The CDR3 has 12 residues. This CDR3 is CASSYGVDGYTF. CDR3 in DNA: TGTGCCAGCAGTTACGGGGTTGATGGCTACACCTTC.

This clonotype showed up just a few times. The chain joins TRBV29-1 to TRBJ1-5, with D possibly being TRBD1 (5 bases). The CDR3 runs 13 residues. Germline V gene lookup returns CDR1 SQVTM and CDR2 ANQGSEA. V was shortened by 6 bases and J by 2 bases, with 11 bases between the two germline ends. DNA of the CDR3: TGCAGCGTCCGCGGGACTGGCAATCAGCCCCAGCATTTT. Encoded protein: CSVRGTGNQPQHF.

There are a few counts of this clonotype. The chain links TRBV20-1 to TRBJ1-1; D is possibly TRBD1 (5 bases). CDR1 is DFQATT, CDR2 SNEGSKA, per germline (reference sequence). Trimming left V 3 bases short and J 7 bases short, with 9 bases between. This CDR3 spans 11 amino acids. This chain's CDR3 is CSASTGHEAFF. CDR3 bases: TGCAGTGCTAGCACCGGACATGAAGCTTTCTTT.

This clonotype was counted at least ten times. This chain links TRBV30 with TRBJ2-5, with TRBD2 as a possible D gene (5 bases). The CDR3 is 12 amino acids. Germline loops: CDR1 GTSNPN, CDR2 SVGIG (reference sequence). Trimming took off 1 base at V and 2 bases at J, with 5 bases between the two ends. The CDR3 loop is CAWSGGQETQYF. CDR3 bases: TGTGCCTGGAGTGGAGGGCAAGAGACCCAGTACTTC.

CDR3 in amino acids: CASSLRGGIGGYTF. In DNA form, the CDR3 reads TGTGCCAGCAGCCTTCGCGGTGGGATTGGTGGCTACACCTTC. The rearrangement joins TRBV7-9 to TRBJ1-2; no clear D. The CDR3 extends over 14 amino acids. V was cut by 5 bases and J by 7 bases, with 17 bases left in between. Germline lookup yields CDR1 SEHNR and CDR2 FQNEAQ (reference sequence). The full variable domain, completed using reference TRBV7-9 and TRBJ1-2, is DTGVSQNPRHKITKRGQNVTFRCDPISEHNRLYWYRQTLGQGPEFLTYFQNEAQLEKSRLLSDRFSAERPKGSFSTLEIQRTEQGDSAMYLCASSLRGGIGGYTFGSGTRLTVV.

CDR3 in DNA: TGCGCCAGCAGCCCCCCCGGGACAGGCAAGCAGTACTTC. The encoded protein is CASSPPGTGKQYF. The chain couples TRBV5-1 to TRBJ2-5; 8 bases are shared with TRBD1. Trimming at V came to 4 bases and at J to 11 bases, leaving 10 bases not matched to a gene. This CDR3 comprises 13 residues. Germline CDR1 is SGHRS and CDR2 is YFSETQ.

This clonotype was detected many times. The rearrangement links TRBV5-5 to TRBJ2-5; D is possibly TRBD2 (5 bases). With 4 bases removed from V and 2 bases from J, the gap between germline ends came to 18 bases. Germline CDR1 SGHKS, CDR2 YYEKEE (reference sequence). The CDR3 loop spans 16 amino acids. The CDR3 here is CASSLQLMRAQETQYF. CDR3 coding DNA: TGTGCCAGCAGCCTCCAACTCATGAGGGCTCAAGAGACCCAGTACTTC.

The V call is TRBV10-3, the J call TRBJ2-3; possibly TRBD2 for D (5 bases). V was cut by 10 bases and J by 0 bases, with 14 bases left in between. CDR1 and CDR2 from the germline V gene are ENHRY and SYGVKD. The CDR3 length is 14 residues. The DNA of the CDR3 is TGTGCCACCGGTGGTCAGCGGAGCACAGATACGCAGTATTTT. Residues: CATGGQRSTDTQYF.

This chain connects TRBV4-3 to TRBJ2-1, with D possibly matching TRBD2 (6 bases). Germline assignment: CDR1 LGHNA and CDR2 YSLEER. V lost 4 bases to trimming and J lost 8 bases, with 15 bases between them. The CDR3 runs to 14 residues. CDR3 amino acids: CASSLSGREYEQFF. The CDR3 bases are TGCGCCAGCAGCCTTTCCGGGAGAGAGTATGAGCAGTTCTTC.

CDR3 region: CASSFSLAGESTDTQYF. Here the CDR3 DNA reads TGCGCCAGCAGCTTTAGTCTAGCGGGAGAAAGCACAGATACGCAGTATTTT. J is TRBJ2-3 and V is TRBV5-1; TRBD2 matches 10 bases. Germline CDR1 SGHRS, CDR2 YFSETQ. The trim removed 2 bases at V and 0 bases at J, leaving 6 bases unmatched. This CDR3 has 17 amino acids.

Comments on this clonotype: Given a much more abundant clone one base away, this may be a read error. V and J are TRBV7-2 and TRBJ2-7; weak D call: TRBD2 (6 bases). The CDR3 extends over 16 amino acids. Germline CDR1 reads SGHTA; CDR2 reads FQGNSA. The CDR3 region is CAGSLRGGTLAYEQYF. The CDR3, as DNA: TGTGCCGGCAGCTTGAGGGGTGGGACTCTCGCCTACGAGCAGTACTTC.

This clonotype has only a few counts. The chain is built from TRBV12-3 or TRBV12-4 and TRBJ2-7, with 7 bases that match TRBD1. The CDR3 runs to 14 residues. J gave up 5 bases and V 1 base, and 5 bases lay outside the gene matches. The CDR3 is CASSLDRGGDEQYF. The CDR3 DNA sequence: TGTGCCAGCAGTTTAGACAGGGGTGGAGACGAGCAGTACTTC.

The J gene is TRBJ2-3, the V gene TRBV12-3 or TRBV12-4, with TRBD1 identical over 10 bases. The V gene end was trimmed by 6 bases and the J gene end by 1 base; junction bases not matched to a gene: 7. This CDR3 has 16 amino acids. CDR3 sequence (DNA): TGTGCCAGCAGCTACGCAGGGACAGGGGGCACAGATACGCAGTATTTT. It translates to CASSYAGTGGTDTQYF.

This clonotype came up many times. This chain joins TRBV7-7 and TRBJ2-3, with D tentatively TRBD1 (5 bases). V was clipped by 5 bases and J by 1 base, with 13 bases between them. This CDR3 contains 15 residues. The germline V gene encodes CDR1 SSHAT and CDR2 FNYEAQ (reference sequence). CDR3: CASSQTTGGTDTQYF. The DNA of the CDR3 is TGTGCCAGCAGCCAGACAACAGGAGGCACAGATACGCAGTATTTT. Looking up the rest from reference TRBV7-7 and TRBJ2-3 gives the full variable domain: GAGVSQSPRYKVTKRGQDVTLRCDPISSHATLYWYQQALGQGPEFLTYFNYEAQPDKSGLPSDRFSAERPEGSISTLTIQRTEQRDSAMYRCASSQTTGGTDTQYFGPGTRLTVL.

This clonotype was found many times. V gene TRBV10-3 combines with J gene TRBJ2-1; 13 bases agree with TRBD2. Trimming removed 6 bases from V and 7 bases from J; junction bases left unmatched: 6. Germline CDR1 and CDR2: ENHRY and SYGVKD. This CDR3 has 15 residues. Written as DNA, the CDR3 is TGTGCCATCAGACCAACTAGCGGGGGGGGGAATGAGCAGTTCTTC. Encoded protein: CAIRPTSGGGNEQFF.

V is TRBV20-1 and J is TRBJ2-4; TRBD2 aligns across 13 bases. Judging by the DNA end, TRBJ2-7 fits better; the J call may be wrong. The CDR3 length is 15 residues. Germline-derived CDR1 and CDR2 are DFQATT and SNEGSKA (reference sequence). Here the CDR3 DNA reads TGCAGTGCTCCGTTACTAGCGGGAGGGCCTGGCGAGCAGTACTTC. This sequence encodes CSAPLLAGGPGEQYF.